This T cell receptor beta chain was recorded in a study of cytomegalovirus exposure and HLA in healthy donors (dated by TCRdb to 2017 to 2019). Turning to the overall study: An earlier analysis of several hundred of the donors reported approximately 270 Gb of sequence data and roughly 110 million unique TCR beta sequences from about 179 million T cells. Roughly 310 gigabases of sequencing data and tens of millions of unique TCR sequences were included in an early release covering around 650 HLA-typed donors. Of the roughly 430 genotyped donors, approximately 82% fell in the genetic ancestry cluster associated with self-reported Caucasian donors. The aim of the study was to test whether cataloging public T cell receptors could identify signatures of past pathogen exposure. The study used immunosequencing to profile the T cell repertoires of several hundred subjects and linked those repertoires to cytomegalovirus serostatus. Along with the approximately 700-subject first cohort, a separate validation cohort of about 110 different subjects was used. The study combined high-throughput TCR immunosequencing, statistical association of individual TCRs with disease status, and machine learning to predict cytomegalovirus infection status. In a later analysis, previously published TCR beta repertoires from 500 to 750 donors were re-analyzed and high-resolution HLA genotyping was added so that TCR occurrence patterns could be studied. Rather than drawing on any new phenotypic data, the later analysis identified candidate immune exposures from TCR beta sequences and the way those sequences occurred across donors. An earlier analysis of 587 of the donors used high-throughput TCR beta sequencing to judge whether each TCR beta V gene segment behaved as functional or pseudogenic. Donor age, sex, ethnicity and CMV serostatus were compiled alongside the repertoire data. Genome-wide SNP genotypes for about three fifths of the roughly 700 donors were used in a later genetic analysis, which treated that subset as a discovery cohort. Every discovery cohort repertoire had been produced on one sequencing platform. HLA typing included class I and class II loci at four-digit resolution. The number of donors typed differed by locus, with about 629-630 for A, B, C, DRB1 and DQB1, approximately 500 for DQA1, nearly 610 for DPA1, and some 450 for DPB1. Because of strong linkage in the cohort, a handful of DR-DQ haplotypes were treated as single units for association and clustering. Among some 410 genotyped donors of the cohort, an average of around 220,000 unique TCR beta nucleotide sequences was sequenced per donor, of which roughly 17% were non-productive. What the authors observed across the whole study: In a later genetic analysis, a missense DCLRE1C variant was associated with V-gene and J-gene trimming of TCR beta chains, and the association was replicated in an independent cohort. In vitro tests confirmed that a few of the cytomegalovirus-associated TCR beta chains recognize cytomegalovirus antigens. A cluster of highly shared sequence variants was judged likely to represent a technical artifact of the sequencing pipeline. Cytomegalovirus status was reported to be diagnosed by the classifier with high specificity and sensitivity in both the original and validation cohorts. The study gave a list of about 170 TCR beta chains associated with cytomegalovirus. Assigning TCR associations to individual alleles was difficult when HLA alleles, especially DR and DQ, strongly co-occurred. Only TCR beta chains were sequenced in this cohort, and the absence of alpha or paired-chain data limited detectable features. At a false discovery rate of 0.05, a later analysis linked 15,000 to 20,000 TCR beta sequences to specific HLA alleles. In a later analysis, HLA-associated TCR beta chains were found to be more clonally expanded and to have lower generation probabilities than equally common non-associated chains. A later genetic analysis reported fewer N-insertions in productive TCRs among donors in an Asian-associated ancestry cluster than the roughly 620-donor mean. A further reported finding was that TCR beta sequences accurately predicted the HLA-A and HLA-B alleles for most subjects in the first cohort. Several of the top co-occurrence clusters appeared to be linked to parvovirus B19, influenza, CMV and Epstein-Barr virus, according to a later analysis. Immune exposure information for the cohort was limited to CMV serostatus. In a later analysis, the rate of TCR association differed among HLA loci, with DRB1 alleles having the most associated TCRs and HLA-C alleles having the fewest. Most TCR sequences were observed very rarely across donors, whereas some public TCRs were present in many individuals. According to the authors, the approach could potentially be generalized to other disease states and immunological phenotypes. Because counts were too low, approximately 15 rarely observed V segments, including chromosome 9 orphons, were excluded from the earlier analysis of a few hundred of the donors. In an earlier analysis of around 600 of the donors, most TCR beta V segments were observed in productive rearrangements about 87% or about 30% of the time, broadly matching IMGT annotations. Some IMGT-functional V segments, including TRBV6-2 and TRBV6-3, could not be distinguished by the 87-base-pair reads and were therefore excluded. Roughly uniform sequencing depth across donors was assumed in presence/absence analyses, although this assumption may not hold. Correlated functional status among segregating V segments might be attributable to linkage disequilibrium, but an unknown experimental factor could not be ruled out. A later analysis found that most CMV-associated TCR beta chains appeared HLA-restricted, with HLA associations seemingly driven largely by CMV exposure. Because some donors lacked HLA typing at each locus, the association tests relied only on the typed subset.

As concerns this clone: No cognate antigen has been identified for it. No much larger clone is present one base from it, and per-base qualities are unavailable.

The cohort was made up of approximately 670 healthy bone marrow donors. Cohort members were all nominally healthy when sampled, although unrecorded immune exposures were likely present. The donor was CMV seropositive and was included in the group of approximately 310 seropositive cohort members. A peripheral blood sample was provided by each donor, and peripheral blood mononuclear cells were used for TCR beta sequencing. The Qiagen DNeasy Blood Extraction Kit was used to extract genomic DNA from the blood cell samples. Via the germline V gene (reference sequence), CDR1 is PRHDT and CDR2 FYEKMQ. Including cysteine and phenylalanine, the CDR3 has 13 amino acids. Only CDR3 DNA remains: 39 bases, in frame from the first base. Library construction relied on the immunoSEQ multiplex PCR assay. For the multiplex PCR, a mixture combining 60 forward primers for TCR Vbeta segments and 13 reverse primers for TCR Jbeta segments was used. The CDR3 region of rearranged TCR beta genes was amplified from genomic DNA with a multiplex PCR assay. On the Illumina HiSeq System, the amplified TCR beta libraries were sequenced as 87-base-pair reads. As for how the authors treated the data: A later analysis tallied tens of millions of unique TCR beta chains across the 666 repertoires, and 10 million to 11 million of those chains were shared by two or more donors. Raw reads were error-corrected and collapsed into unique sequences with a nearest-neighbor algorithm that merged closely related sequences to remove PCR and sequencing errors. Alignment of CDR3 sequences to IMGT reference sequences was used to assign V, D and J gene segments. Each retained sequence needed at least a six-nucleotide match to both a V gene segment and a J gene segment. Rearrangements were classified as productive when the CDR3 lacked stop codons and remained in frame with V and J, and all other rearrangements were classified as non-productive. Following IMGT convention, CDR3 was defined as the stretch from the second conserved V-encoded cysteine up to the conserved J-encoded phenylalanine. In an earlier analysis of roughly 580 of the donors, sequences lacking an unambiguous match to a single V gene segment were excluded. An earlier analysis of several hundred of the donors classified V segments as functional when productive rearrangements were above 56.7% and as segregating when the standard deviation between donors was above 5%. A statistical classification framework was built for diagnosing cytomegalovirus status from the catalog of TCR beta chain sequences. In a later analysis, V and J genes were assigned by comparing TCR nucleotide sequences against IMGT/GENE-DB human TR gene sequences. The TCRdist pipeline was used in a later analysis to assign CDR3 sequences and most-parsimonious VDJ recombination scenarios. In a later analysis, each TCR beta chain was defined by its CDR3 amino acid sequence together with its V-gene family, and reads lacking a unique V-gene family were excluded. As a way to deal with suspected cross-contamination and a sequencing artifact, a later analysis dropped nearly 600 nucleotide sequences that were highly shared and had low generation probability. In a later analysis, a clonal expansion index was calculated for each public chain from normalized within-repertoire ranks of inferred template counts. Generation probabilities in a later analysis came from a VDJ recombination model fitted to out-of-frame rearrangements, and those results were checked against IGoR. In a later analysis, TCR-TCR, TCR-HLA and TCR-CMV co-occurrence was scored with hypergeometric tests, and a repertoire-size bias correction was applied to TCR pairs. False discovery rates were estimated in a later analysis by permuting HLA or CMV assignments 20 times. A later analysis grouped co-occurring TCRs with DBSCAN, adding TCRdist sequence similarity when clustering within HLA-allele-positive subsets. Repertoires with fewer than 30,000 or more than 120,000 public chains, plus five repertoires with anomalous nucleotide sharing, were excluded from co-occurrence clustering. TCRdb holds this immuneACCESS table with in-frame rearrangements only. Some clones are missing; in checked studies, unresolved V genes explain under half, and the rest has no known cause. The V and J calls and clone size were taken over from that table, and D and trimming were inferred from the DNA. This sample is represented by approximately 130,000 clones; under 85% of them were singletons. Jointly, the top ten make up roughly 10% of the sample.

The clonotype originates from a woman aged 45-59 years in good health and CMV-seropositive. The sequenced sample was PBMCs. The chain is assembled from TRBV13 and TRBJ2-5, with TRBD1 perhaps the D gene, on 6 matching bases. The DNA end lines up better with TRBJ2-7; the J call may be wrong. Here is the DNA: TGTGCCAGCAGCCCAGGGGAAGTCCACGAGCAGTACTTC. Translated, it gives CASSPGEVHEQYF.